This TCR beta chain comes out of a study of hypomethylating agent response in myelodysplastic syndrome. Study in general: Donors were myelodysplastic syndrome patients: 2 female, fewer than 10 male. Complete response or hematologic improvement counted as response; others were non-responders. Study-wide results and limits: Novel MDS antigen recognition by shared GLIPH2 clusters is possible but unvalidated.

Two replicates of roughly 200 ng each gave 400 ng DNA per sample, survey resolution. Sequenced by immunoSEQ multiplex PCR; TCRdb stores in-frame clones only, minus some. The table includes approximately 5,500 clones, 70% to 85% detected once. CDR1 and CDR2 (germline): SGHNT, YYREEE (reference sequence). This CDR3 is 15 amino acids long. The V gene lost 3 bases and the J gene lost 0 bases, with 9 bases spanning the gap. Points on this clone: Its cognate antigen is unknown.

Here the sequenced sample was bone marrow, taken before or after starting hypomethylating agent treatment for myelodysplastic syndrome (not recorded which). The clonotype comes from a human donor with myelodysplastic syndrome. The chain combines TRBV5-4 with TRBJ2-2; weak D call: TRBD1 (6 bases). The CDR3 DNA reads as TGTGCCAGCAGCTCGAGGACAGCGAACACCGGGGAGCTGTTTTTT. This translates into CASSSRTANTGELFF.